Below are 9 T cell receptor beta chains sequenced from a single sample in a study of blood T cell repertoires in COVID-19. This table comes from immunoSEQ multiplex PCR, and its TCRdb copy is limited to in-frame clones, with some not included. The data contain roughly 68,000 clones, 91% of them seen just once; the ten biggest clones take up 6.5% to 8%. The sample taken for sequencing was peripheral blood. Every receptor here comes from a middle-aged man with COVID-19, enrolled during active disease.

Here the CDR3 reads CASSFESGRGKAFF. For the CDR3, the DNA is TGTGCCAGCAGTTTCGAGTCCGGTCGGGGGAAAGCTTTCTTT. The rearrangement links TRBV27 to TRBJ1-1; weak D call: TRBD1 (5 bases). Trimming removed 3 bases from V and 9 bases from J, with 17 bases in between. This CDR3 spans 14 amino acids. Germline CDR1 is MNHEY and CDR2 is SMNVEV (reference sequence).

The V and J genes are TRBV4-1 and TRBJ1-2; TRBD1 matches at 7 bases. CDR1 and CDR2 (germline): MGHRA, YSYEKL. The ends lost 1 base at V and 5 bases at J; junction bases unmatched: 7. CDR3 length equals 15 residues. The CDR3 sequence is CASSQVDRMEYGYTF. The CDR3, as DNA: TGCGCCAGCAGCCAAGTGGACAGGATGGAGTATGGCTACACCTTC.

The chain is built from TRBV5-1 and TRBJ2-2, with D possibly TRBD2 on 6 matching bases. There are 15 residues in the CDR3. V shed 1 base and J shed 5 bases, with 12 bases lying between them. Germline V gives CDR1 SGHRS, CDR2 YFSETQ. The CDR3 nucleotides read TGCGCCAGCAGCTTGTACCCTGCGGGAACCGGGGAGCTGTTTTTT. It translates to CASSLYPAGTGELFF.

This chain links TRBV18 with TRBJ2-5, with D tentatively TRBD1 (5 bases). Germline V CDR1 and CDR2: KGHSH, LQKENI. Trimming left V 3 bases short and J 5 bases short, with 13 bases between. CDR3 length: 14 residues. The CDR3 DNA is TGTGCCAGCTCACCGAGCAGGGATGTTGAGACCCAGTACTTC. Protein product: CASSPSRDVETQYF.

The genes are TRBV6-5 and TRBJ2-5; tentatively, D is TRBD2 (6 bases). The CDR3 is 16 residues long. Germline lookup yields CDR1 MNHEY and CDR2 SVGAGI. V gave up 3 bases and J gave up 4 bases, with 18 bases separating them. The CDR3 DNA follows: TGTGCCAGCAGTTATGGAGCAACGGGGGTGCTAGAGACCCAGTACTTC. This sequence encodes CASSYGATGVLETQYF.

The chain has TRBV18 and TRBJ1-2, with D perhaps TRBD1 (6 bases). V shed 2 bases and J shed 8 bases, with 18 bases lying between them. CDR3 length equals 15 residues. The germline V gene has CDR1 KGHSH and CDR2 LQKENI. CDR3 residues: CASSPEQGSSEGYTF. In DNA, the CDR3 is TGTGCCAGCTCACCAGAACAGGGTAGCAGTGAAGGCTACACCTTC.

This clone has a handful of counts. The rearrangement uses TRBV9 and TRBJ1-3; perhaps TRBD1 as D (5 bases). The CDR3 consists of 15 residues. Looked up from germline, CDR1 is SGDLS and CDR2 is YYNGEE. V dropped 0 bases and J dropped 3 bases, with 10 bases sitting between them. The CDR3 DNA reads TGTGCCAGCAGCGTAGGCGGCAGGGTTGGAAACACCATATATTTT. The encoded protein is CASSVGGRVGNTIYF.

The rearrangement uses TRBV15 and TRBJ1-5; 7 positions match TRBD1. V shed 5 bases and J 7 bases; nucleotides not matched to a gene: 8. CDR1 and CDR2 from the germline V gene are LNHNV and YYDKDF (reference sequence). The CDR3 extends over 14 amino acids. The CDR3, as DNA: TGTGCCACCAGCCCACACAGGGGACGCCAGCCCCAGCATTTT. Translating gives CATSPHRGRQPQHF.

The chain is built from TRBV28 and TRBJ1-2, with 10 bases that match TRBD1. CDR1 and CDR2 (germline): MDHEN, SYDVKM. The CDR3 length is 16 residues. The J segment lost 7 bases and the V segment lost 6 bases, leaving 14 bases of the junction unmatched. The CDR3 is CASSTPTGTGAGGYTF. The CDR3 bases are TGTGCCAGCAGCACCCCTACCGGGACAGGGGCCGGTGGCTACACCTTC.